The 2 T cell receptor beta chains presented below share a single source sample, sequenced in a study of shared clonotypes between healthy human individuals. Measured with immunoSEQ multiplex PCR; TCRdb has only the in-frame clones, and not every one. The data show about half a million clones, with 79% seen just once and over 9.5% held by the top ten. Material: PBMCs. These receptors were obtained from a woman aged 40 to 50 in good health. Some clones in this sample may be carry-over from other donors' samples.

V is TRBV19 and J is TRBJ1-5; D unresolved. The CDR3 covers 15 residues. The V end was cut by 6 bases, the J end by 6 bases, with 18 bases between. Germline V gene sequence: CDR1 LNHDA, CDR2 SQIVND (reference sequence). CDR3 sequence (DNA): TGTGCCAGTAGGATCGACGCAATACAAGGTCAGCCCCAGCATTTT. It is translated as CASRIDAIQGQPQHF. The entire variable domain, with the rest obtained from reference TRBV19 and TRBJ1-5, is as follows: DGGITQSPKYLFRKEGQNVTLSCEQNLNHDAMYWYRQDPGQGLRLIYYSQIVNDFQKGDIAEGYSVSREKKESFPLTVTSAQKNPTAFYLCASRIDAIQGQPQHFGDGTRLSIL.

The V gene is TRBV4-2, the J gene TRBJ2-7; 9 nucleotides align to TRBD1. CDR3 length: 14 residues. V dropped 0 bases and J dropped 3; count of bases not matched to a gene: 0. Germline-derived CDR1 and CDR2 are LGHNA and YNFKEQ. The CDR3 coding sequence is TGTGCCAGCAGCCAAGAGGACAGGGGCTACGAGCAGTACTTC. Amino acids: CASSQEDRGYEQYF.